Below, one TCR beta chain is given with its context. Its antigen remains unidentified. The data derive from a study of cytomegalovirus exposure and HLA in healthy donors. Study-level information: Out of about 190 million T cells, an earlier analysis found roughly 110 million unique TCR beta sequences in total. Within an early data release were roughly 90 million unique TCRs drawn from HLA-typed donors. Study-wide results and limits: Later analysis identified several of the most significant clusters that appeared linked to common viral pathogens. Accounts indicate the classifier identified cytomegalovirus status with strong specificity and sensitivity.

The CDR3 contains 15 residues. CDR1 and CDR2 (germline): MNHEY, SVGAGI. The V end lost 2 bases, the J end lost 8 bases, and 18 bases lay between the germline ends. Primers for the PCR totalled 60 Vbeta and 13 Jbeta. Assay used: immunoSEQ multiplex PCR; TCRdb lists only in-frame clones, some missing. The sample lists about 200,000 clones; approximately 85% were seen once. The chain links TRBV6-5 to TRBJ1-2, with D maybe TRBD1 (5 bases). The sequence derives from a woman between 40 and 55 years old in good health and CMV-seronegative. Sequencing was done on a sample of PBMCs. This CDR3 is CASSYLTRGAGGYTF. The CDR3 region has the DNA TGTGCCAGCAGTTACCTCACGCGTGGGGCTGGCGGCTACACCTTC.